The rows below give T cell receptor beta chains drawn from one sample of a study of blood T cell repertoires in COVID-19. The data were produced by immunoSEQ multiplex PCR, yet TCRdb's version contains in-frame clones alone and is incomplete. The sample lists 50,000 to 60,000 clones, roughly 86% seen once, with approximately 8% in the top ten. The sample consisted of peripheral blood. Receptors were obtained from a man between 60 and 75 years old with active COVID-19. Both conserved end residues are part of each CDR3. D genes are given only for firm matches. A clone size is listed for some rows: how often the clone was seen (once, few, many), or a class if it is expanded.

D	J	V	size	CDR3	DNA
-	TRBJ2-1	TRBV11-2	-	CASSPGTGDEQFF	TGTGCCAGCAGCCCGGGGACGGGAGATGAGCAGTTCTTC
TRBD1	TRBJ1-5	TRBV19	-	CASRYPGGNNQPQHF	TGTGCCAGTAGATACCCAGGGGGCAACAATCAGCCCCAGCATTTT
TRBD1	TRBJ1-2	TRBV5-6	-	CASSFGDRDGGYTF	TGTGCCAGCAGCTTCGGGGACAGGGACGGCGGCTACACCTTC
TRBD2	TRBJ2-1	TRBV27	once	CASSPGLAYNEQFF	TGTGCCAGCAGTCCCGGACTAGCCTACAATGAGCAGTTCTTC
-	TRBJ1-2	TRBV19	-	CASRTGTRYGYTF	TGTGCCAGTAGGACAGGAACGAGATATGGCTACACCTTC
TRBD1	TRBJ1-3	TRBV2	once	CASSELGQGKRNTIYF	TGTGCCAGCAGTGAACTCGGACAGGGAAAGAGAAACACCATATATTTT
-	TRBJ1-1	TRBV4-1	-	CASSQEYAEAFF	TGCGCCAGCAGCCAAGAATATGCTGAAGCTTTCTTT
TRBD1	TRBJ1-6	TRBV18	-	CASSPGQGNSPLHF	TGTGCCAGCTCACCAGGACAGGGTAATTCACCCCTCCACTTT
-	TRBJ1-2	TRBV5-1	-	CASSLGGVNYGYTF	TGCGCCAGCAGCTTGGGCGGGGTTAACTATGGCTACACCTTC
-	TRBJ2-1	TRBV20-1	-	CSASPPREDYNEQFF	TGCAGTGCTAGTCCGCCCCGCGAGGACTACAATGAGCAGTTCTTC
-	TRBJ2-3	TRBV7-6	-	CASSLGQGPDTQYF	TGTGCCAGCAGCTTAGGCCAGGGTCCAGATACGCAGTATTTT
-	TRBJ1-1	TRBV9	once	CASSLKSGPTMNTEAFF	TGTGCCAGCAGCTTAAAGTCAGGGCCCACGATGAACACTGAAGCTTTCTTT
-	TRBJ2-7	TRBV9	-	CASSVRGTGVGYEQYF	TGTGCCAGCAGCGTACGCGGGACTGGTGTTGGCTACGAGCAGTACTTC
-	TRBJ2-3	TRBV14	-	CASSQGREDTDTQYF	TGTGCCAGCAGCCAAGGTAGAGAAGACACAGATACGCAGTATTTT